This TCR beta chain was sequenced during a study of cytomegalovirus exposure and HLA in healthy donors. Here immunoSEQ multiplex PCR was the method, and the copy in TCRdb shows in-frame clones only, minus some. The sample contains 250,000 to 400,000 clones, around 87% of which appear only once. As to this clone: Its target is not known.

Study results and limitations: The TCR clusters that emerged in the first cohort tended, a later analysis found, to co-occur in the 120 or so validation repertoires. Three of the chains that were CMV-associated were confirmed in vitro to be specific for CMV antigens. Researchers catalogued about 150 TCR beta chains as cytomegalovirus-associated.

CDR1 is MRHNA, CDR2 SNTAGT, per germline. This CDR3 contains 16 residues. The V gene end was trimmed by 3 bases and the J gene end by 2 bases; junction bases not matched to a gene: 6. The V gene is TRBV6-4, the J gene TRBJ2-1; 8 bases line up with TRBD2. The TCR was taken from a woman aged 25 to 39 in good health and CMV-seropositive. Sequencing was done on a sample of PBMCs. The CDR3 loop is CASSEWGSGAYNEQFF. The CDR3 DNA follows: TGTGCCAGCAGTGAGTGGGGTAGCGGGGCCTACAATGAGCAGTTCTTC.